The rows below give T cell receptor beta chains drawn from one sample of a study of blood T cell repertoires in COVID-19. Data came from immunoSEQ multiplex PCR; TCRdb stores just in-frame clones and leaves some out. The table has roughly 120,000 clones, approximately 90% seen once. Sequencing was performed on peripheral blood. Source of these receptors: a man in his forties or fifties with COVID-19, enrolled during active disease. CDR3s include the opening cysteine and the closing phenylalanine or tryptophan. Each record gives: clone size, D gene, V gene, J gene, CDR3 DNA, CDR3 protein. The D gene is left open where the match is weak. Expanded clones are given a class, and other clones once, few, many or no size at all.

size: -
D: TRBD2
V: TRBV18
J: TRBJ2-1
DNA: TGTGCCAGCTCACCGTTGGGCGGGAGCAATGAGCAGTTCTTC
CDR3: CASSPLGGSNEQFF

size: -
D: TRBD2
V: TRBV9
J: TRBJ2-1
DNA: TGTGCCAGCAGCACAACCGGGACTAGCTACAATGAGCAGTTCTTC
CDR3: CASSTTGTSYNEQFF

size: -
D: TRBD2
V: TRBV24-1
J: TRBJ2-7
DNA: TGTGCCACCAGTGCTAGCGGGAGCTACGAGCAGTACTTC
CDR3: CATSASGSYEQYF

size: -
D: TRBD2
V: TRBV5-5
J: TRBJ2-3
DNA: TGTGCCAGCAGCTTGGAGCGGGAGAGCACAGATACGCAGTATTTT
CDR3: CASSLERESTDTQYF

size: -
D: TRBD1
V: TRBV5-1
J: TRBJ2-5
DNA: TGCGCCAGCAGCGAGACAGGGGGCCAAGAGACCCAGTACTTC
CDR3: CASSETGGQETQYF

size: -
D: TRBD1
V: TRBV6-5
J: TRBJ1-1
DNA: TGTGCCAGCAGTCGACAGGGTATGAACACTGAAGCTTTCTTT
CDR3: CASSRQGMNTEAFF

size: once
D: -
V: TRBV6-5
J: TRBJ1-6
DNA: TGTGCCAGCAGTTACTCAGAGTCCAATTCACCCCTCCACTTT
CDR3: CASSYSESNSPLHF

size: -
D: TRBD2
V: TRBV18
J: TRBJ2-4
DNA: TGTGCCAGCTCACCACCCGGGACTAGCGGGACGAACATTCAGTACTTC
CDR3: CASSPPGTSGTNIQYF

size: -
D: TRBD2
V: TRBV2
J: TRBJ2-7
DNA: TGTGCCAGCAGTGAAGGACTAGCCGACTTCTACGAGCAGTACTTC
CDR3: CASSEGLADFYEQYF

size: -
D: TRBD2
V: TRBV5-1
J: TRBJ2-7
DNA: TGCGCCAGCAAGGCTAGCGGGACCTCTTCCTACGAGCAGTACTTC
CDR3: CASKASGTSSYEQYF

size: -
D: TRBD2
V: TRBV6-5
J: TRBJ2-5
DNA: TGTGCCAGCAGTCCCTCGGGACTAGCCCCATCCCAGTACTTC
CDR3: CASSPSGLAPSQYF

size: -
D: -
V: TRBV10-1
J: TRBJ1-6
DNA: TGCGCCAGCAGTGGAACAGGCCTAGGGAATTCACCCCTCCACTTT
CDR3: CASSGTGLGNSPLHF

size: -
D: TRBD1
V: TRBV7-9
J: TRBJ2-1
DNA: TGTGCCAGCAGCACCGGGACAGGTTCCTACAATGAGCAGTTCTTC
CDR3: CASSTGTGSYNEQFF

size: -
D: -
V: TRBV7-2
J: TRBJ2-1
DNA: TGTGCCAGCAGCTTCCCCCCTTACAATGAGCAGTTCTTC
CDR3: CASSFPPYNEQFF

size: -
D: TRBD2
V: TRBV7-2
J: TRBJ2-5
DNA: TGTGCCAGCAGCTTCGCTAGCGGGGAGACCCAGTACTTC
CDR3: CASSFASGETQYF

size: -
D: -
V: TRBV3-1/TRBV3-2
J: TRBJ2-3
DNA: TGTGCCAGCAGCCAAGATAGGACGGGAGGCACAGATACGCAGTATTTT
CDR3: CASSQDRTGGTDTQYF

size: -
D: -
V: TRBV6-5
J: TRBJ2-5
DNA: TGTGCCAGCAGTTCGAGAGAGACCCAGTACTTC
CDR3: CASSSRETQYF

size: -
D: TRBD2
V: TRBV7-2
J: TRBJ2-1
DNA: TGTGCCAGCAGCTGGGGACTAGCGAGCGGAGAGCAGTTCTTC
CDR3: CASSWGLASGEQFF

size: -
D: TRBD2
V: TRBV6-6
J: TRBJ2-1
DNA: TGTGCCAGCAGCCCCCGGACTAGCGGGTTCAATGAGCAGTTCTTC
CDR3: CASSPRTSGFNEQFF

size: -
D: TRBD2
V: TRBV6-5
J: TRBJ2-1
DNA: TGTGCCAGCAGTTACCAGGGATCGGGGAGGGCCCATGAGCAGTTCTTC
CDR3: CASSYQGSGRAHEQFF

size: -
D: TRBD1
V: TRBV18
J: TRBJ2-7
DNA: TGTGCCAGCTCACAGGACAGGGGTAGTACCTACGAGCAGTACTTC
CDR3: CASSQDRGSTYEQYF

size: -
D: -
V: TRBV6-1
J: TRBJ2-5
DNA: TGTGCCAGCAGTGAAACGGGAGAGACCCAGTACTTC
CDR3: CASSETGETQYF

size: -
D: TRBD1
V: TRBV30
J: TRBJ2-3
DNA: TGTGCCTGGAGTAAAAGACAGGGCCACATCCTTAGCACAGATACGCAGTATTTT
CDR3: CAWSKRQGHILSTDTQYF

size: -
D: TRBD1
V: TRBV27
J: TRBJ2-2
DNA: TGTGCCAGCAGCCTAGATCCTGGGGGACAGGGGAACACCGGGGAGCTGTTTTTT
CDR3: CASSLDPGGQGNTGELFF

size: once
D: TRBD1
V: TRBV19
J: TRBJ2-3
DNA: TGTGCCAGTAGTATCGACAGGGTAGGGACAGATACGCAGTATTTT
CDR3: CASSIDRVGTDTQYF

size: -
D: -
V: TRBV11-3
J: TRBJ1-2
DNA: TGTGCCAGCAGCCTAGACGGTGGCTATGGCTACACCTTC
CDR3: CASSLDGGYGYTF

size: -
D: -
V: TRBV18
J: TRBJ1-2
DNA: TGTGCCAGCTCACCCGAGGAGGGCACCTATGGCTACACCTTC
CDR3: CASSPEEGTYGYTF

size: few
D: -
V: TRBV5-1
J: TRBJ2-1
DNA: TGCGCCAGCAGCTCAGGACAGTACAATGAGCAGTTCTTC
CDR3: CASSSGQYNEQFF

size: -
D: -
V: TRBV7-8
J: TRBJ1-4
DNA: TGTGCCAGCAGCCGCACCGGGAGTAATGAAAAACTGTTTTTT
CDR3: CASSRTGSNEKLFF

size: -
D: -
V: TRBV5-4
J: TRBJ1-6
DNA: TGTGCCAGCAGCTTGGAGGGGACAAGCCTCATGAATTCACCCCTCCACTTT
CDR3: CASSLEGTSLMNSPLHF

size: -
D: -
V: TRBV28
J: TRBJ1-1
DNA: TGTGCCAGCAGTAGCAGTGCCCGGGACACCGGACGGAACACTGAAGCTTTCTTT
CDR3: CASSSSARDTGRNTEAFF

size: -
D: -
V: TRBV5-1
J: TRBJ2-7
DNA: TGCGCCAGCAGCCAGACAGGTCCTTCCTACGAGCAGTACTTC
CDR3: CASSQTGPSYEQYF

size: -
D: -
V: TRBV7-2
J: TRBJ2-1
DNA: TGTGCCAGCAGCTTCACAGGGTCCAATGAGCAGTTCTTC
CDR3: CASSFTGSNEQFF

size: -
D: -
V: TRBV9
J: TRBJ1-1
DNA: TGTGCCAGCAGCATCCAGGGGAACACTGAAGCTTTCTTT
CDR3: CASSIQGNTEAFF

size: -
D: -
V: TRBV7-9
J: TRBJ2-2
DNA: TGTGCCAGCGTCGGGCGGGTAGCGAACACCGGGGAGCTGTTTTTT
CDR3: CASVGRVANTGELFF

size: -
D: -
V: TRBV21-1
J: TRBJ2-2
DNA: TGTGCCAGCAGCAACCAAATACGGTACACCGGGGAGCTGTTTTTT
CDR3: CASSNQIRYTGELFF

size: -
D: TRBD1
V: TRBV27
J: TRBJ2-1
DNA: TGTGCCAGCAGTTCCCGGGACAGGGCCCGCGAGCAGTTCTTC
CDR3: CASSSRDRAREQFF

size: -
D: TRBD1
V: TRBV5-1
J: TRBJ2-2
DNA: TGCGCCAGCAGCCGTTTCACAGGGGCCCGGACCGGGGAGCTGTTTTTT
CDR3: CASSRFTGARTGELFF

size: -
D: TRBD1
V: TRBV2
J: TRBJ2-2
DNA: TGTGCCAGCAGTGACCCCGGGACAGACACCGGGGAGCTGTTTTTT
CDR3: CASSDPGTDTGELFF

size: -
D: TRBD1
V: TRBV18
J: TRBJ2-1
DNA: TGTGCCAGCTCACCGGGGACAGATTCCTACAATGAGCAGTTCTTC
CDR3: CASSPGTDSYNEQFF

size: -
D: TRBD1
V: TRBV6-2/TRBV6-3
J: TRBJ2-2
DNA: TGTGCCAGCAGTTACTCGGGGGCAGGGGGCCGGAACACCGGGGAGCTGTTTTTT
CDR3: CASSYSGAGGRNTGELFF

size: -
D: -
V: TRBV6-2/TRBV6-3
J: TRBJ2-1
DNA: TGTGCCAGCAGCGACCAACAGGATTCCTACAATGAGCAGTTCTTC
CDR3: CASSDQQDSYNEQFF

size: -
D: -
V: TRBV7-9
J: TRBJ2-7
DNA: TGTGCCAGCAGCTCCCGGGACACCACCTACGAGCAGTACTTC
CDR3: CASSSRDTTYEQYF

size: -
D: -
V: TRBV30
J: TRBJ2-1
DNA: TGTGCCTGGAGGACTAGGAACGGAAATGAGCAGTTCTTC
CDR3: CAWRTRNGNEQFF

size: -
D: -
V: TRBV5-4
J: TRBJ2-5
DNA: TGTGCCAGCAGCCCCCGGGACACCCGAGAAGGCCAGTACTTC
CDR3: CASSPRDTREGQYF

size: -
D: TRBD1
V: TRBV29-1
J: TRBJ2-3
DNA: TGCAGCGTTTTCCCGGGACAGGGGGCGCCGGGCACAGATACGCAGTATTTT
CDR3: CSVFPGQGAPGTDTQYF

size: few
D: TRBD1
V: TRBV9
J: TRBJ1-5
DNA: TGTGCCAGCAGCTCAACAGGGGGCACGGATCAGCCCCAGCATTTT
CDR3: CASSSTGGTDQPQHF

size: -
D: -
V: TRBV30
J: TRBJ1-5
DNA: TGTGCCTGGAGTGCCGGAACTTGGACAGATAGCAATCAGCCCCAGCATTTT
CDR3: CAWSAGTWTDSNQPQHF

size: many
D: -
V: TRBV4-3
J: TRBJ1-6
DNA: TGCGCCAGCAGCCAAGATAGGGGGAATAATTCACCCCTCCACTTT
CDR3: CASSQDRGNNSPLHF

size: -
D: -
V: TRBV29-1
J: TRBJ1-4
DNA: TGCAGCGTTGGGGGTGGGGGCTCGGTTAATGAAAAACTGTTTTTT
CDR3: CSVGGGGSVNEKLFF